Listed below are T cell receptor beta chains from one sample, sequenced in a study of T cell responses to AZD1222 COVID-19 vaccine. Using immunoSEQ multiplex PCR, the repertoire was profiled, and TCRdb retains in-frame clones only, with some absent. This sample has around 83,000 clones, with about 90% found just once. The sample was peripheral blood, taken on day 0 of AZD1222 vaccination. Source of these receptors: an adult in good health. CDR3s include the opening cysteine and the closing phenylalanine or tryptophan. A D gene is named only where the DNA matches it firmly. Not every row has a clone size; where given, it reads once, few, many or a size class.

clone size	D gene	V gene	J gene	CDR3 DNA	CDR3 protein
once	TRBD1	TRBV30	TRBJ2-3	TGTGCCTCTCAGGGGGCCGGGACAGATACGCAGTATTTT	CASQGAGTDTQYF
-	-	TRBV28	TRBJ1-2	TGTGCCAGCAGCCGATCGGCGACCACCGACTTC	CASSRSATTDF
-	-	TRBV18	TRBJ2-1	TGTGCCAGCTCACCTAAGGCAGGGGCGGTGAATGAGCAGTTCTTC	CASSPKAGAVNEQFF
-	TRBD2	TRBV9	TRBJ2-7	TGTGCCAGCAGCGGGGGCACTAGCGTGAAAGGCGAGCAGTACTTC	CASSGGTSVKGEQYF
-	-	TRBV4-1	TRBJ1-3	TGCGCCAGCAGCCAAGCTGCCCTTCGGACGACTGGAAACACCATATATTTT	CASSQAALRTTGNTIYF
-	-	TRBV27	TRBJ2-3	TGTGCCAGCAGGGGAGTCGCAGATACGCAGTATTTT	CASRGVADTQYF
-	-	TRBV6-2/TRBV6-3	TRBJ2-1	TGTGCCAGCAGCCTCTTTGCGGGATTTTACAATGAGCAGTTCTTC	CASSLFAGFYNEQFF
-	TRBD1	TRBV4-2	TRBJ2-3	TGTGCCAGCAGCCAAGATGGCGTCGCGGGTCAGGGGGAGACAGATACGCAGTATTTT	CASSQDGVAGQGETDTQYF
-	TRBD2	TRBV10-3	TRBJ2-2	TGTGCCATCAGTGAGTCGGTGACTAGCGGGATGAACACCGGGGAGCTGTTTTTT	CAISESVTSGMNTGELFF
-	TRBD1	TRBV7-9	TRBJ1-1	TGTGCCAGCAGCTTAGGGACAGGGGGCTTTGAAGCTTTCTTT	CASSLGTGGFEAFF
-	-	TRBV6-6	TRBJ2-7	TGTGCCAGCAGTTTACAGGGAACCACCTACGAGCAGTACTTC	CASSLQGTTYEQYF
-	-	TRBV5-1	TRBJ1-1	TGCGCCAGCAGCGAACAGGGATTTACTGAAGCTTTCTTT	CASSEQGFTEAFF
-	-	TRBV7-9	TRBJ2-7	TGTGCCAGCAGCCCCCCGAATTACGAGCAGTACTTC	CASSPPNYEQYF
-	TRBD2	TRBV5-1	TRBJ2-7	TGCGCCAGCAGCGGTAGCGGGAGTTTTTCCTACGAGCAGTACTTC	CASSGSGSFSYEQYF
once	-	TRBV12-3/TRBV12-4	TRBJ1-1	TGTGCCAGCAGCTTTAACCAGAACACTGAAGCTTTCTTT	CASSFNQNTEAFF
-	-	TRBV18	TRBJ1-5	TGTGCCAGCTCACGCTCAGCGGGGGGCAATCAGCCCCAGCATTTT	CASSRSAGGNQPQHF
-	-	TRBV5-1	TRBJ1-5	TGCGCCAGCAGCTTTGGGCTCTTCGGGAGTCAGCCCCAGCATTTT	CASSFGLFGSQPQHF
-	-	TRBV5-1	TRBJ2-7	TGCGCCAGCCGCCGCGAGGACCCCTACGAGCAGTACTTC	CASRREDPYEQYF
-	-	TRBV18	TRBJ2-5	TGTGCCAGCTCACCATGGGCGGTCCCCCAAGAGACCCAGTACTTC	CASSPWAVPQETQYF
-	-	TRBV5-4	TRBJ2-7	TGTGCCAGTAAACTAGGACAACGTACTCGGGAGCAGTACTTC	CASKLGQRTREQYF
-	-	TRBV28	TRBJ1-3	TGTGCCAGCAGTCAAACAGGGACTGGAAACACCATATATTTT	CASSQTGTGNTIYF
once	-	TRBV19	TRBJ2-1	TGTGCCAGTAGTATAGGGCTAGCGAATGAGCAGTTCTTC	CASSIGLANEQFF
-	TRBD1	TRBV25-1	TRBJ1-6	TGTGCCAGCAGTGACCCAGGGGGGAATAATTCACCCCTCCACTTT	CASSDPGGNNSPLHF
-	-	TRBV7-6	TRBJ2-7	TGTGCCAGCAGCCCGGACCGAACTAGATGGGGCGAGCAGTACTTC	CASSPDRTRWGEQYF
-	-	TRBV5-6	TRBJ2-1	TGTGCCAGCAGCTTGGGGGGAGGCCTGCTCAATGAGCAGTTCTTC	CASSLGGGLLNEQFF
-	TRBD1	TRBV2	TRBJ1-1	TGTGCCAGCAGCGGACCGGGACAGGGAAGGGAGACTGAAGCTTTCTTT	CASSGPGQGRETEAFF
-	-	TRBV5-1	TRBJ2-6	TGCGCCAGCAGCCAGACGAGCTCTGGGGCCAACGTCCTGACTTTC	CASSQTSSGANVLTF
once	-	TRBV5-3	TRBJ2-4	TGTGCCAGAAGCGTTCCAGGGAAAATAGCCAAAAACATTCAGTACTTC	CARSVPGKIAKNIQYF
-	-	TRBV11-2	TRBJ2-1	TGTGCCAGCAGCGTCGGACAGGGATTAAGCGGGAGCTCCTACAATGAGCAGTTCTTC	CASSVGQGLSGSSYNEQFF
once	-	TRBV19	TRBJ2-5	TGTGCCAGTAGTATGCGACCCCAAGAGACCCAGTACTTC	CASSMRPQETQYF
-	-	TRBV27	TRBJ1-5	TGTGCCAGCAGAACAGGGTGGGATCAGCCCCAGCATTTT	CASRTGWDQPQHF
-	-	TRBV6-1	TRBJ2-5	TGTGCCAGCAGTGAATTCCGAGTAGGGGGTTTGGAAGAGACCCAGTACTTC	CASSEFRVGGLEETQYF
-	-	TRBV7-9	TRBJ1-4	TGTGCCAGCAGCCCACAGGGAACTAATGAAAAACTGTTTTTT	CASSPQGTNEKLFF
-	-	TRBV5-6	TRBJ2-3	TGTGCCAGCTCACGATGGAGGGGAAGCACAGATACGCAGTATTTT	CASSRWRGSTDTQYF
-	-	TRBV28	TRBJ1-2	TGTGCCAGCAGTTTAAAGGACAGCGCTTATGGCTACACCTTC	CASSLKDSAYGYTF
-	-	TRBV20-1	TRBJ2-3	TGCAGTGGAGGCACAGATACGCAGTATTTT	CSGGTDTQYF
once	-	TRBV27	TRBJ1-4	TGTGCCAGCAGACTAACAGGACTTAATGAAAAACTGTTTTTT	CASRLTGLNEKLFF
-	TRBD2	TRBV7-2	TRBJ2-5	TGTGCCAGCAGCCCCGGACTAGCGGGAGAAGAGACCCAGTACTTC	CASSPGLAGEETQYF
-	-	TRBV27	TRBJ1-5	TGTGCCAGCACAGGTGACCCAGGTGGCAATCAGCCCCAGCATTTT	CASTGDPGGNQPQHF
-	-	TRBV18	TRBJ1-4	TGTGCCAGCTCACCATCAGGGTTTTTTGAAAAACTGTTTTTT	CASSPSGFFEKLFF
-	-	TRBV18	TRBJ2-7	TGTGCCAGCTCACCACCTGGGGCAGGGGTCGAGCAGTACTTC	CASSPPGAGVEQYF
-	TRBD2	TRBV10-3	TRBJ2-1	TGTGCCATCACTCCCCAGAGCGGGAGCTCCTACAATGAGCAGTTCTTC	CAITPQSGSSYNEQFF
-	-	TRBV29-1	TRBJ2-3	TGCAGCGTCGTCGGACGCGAGTCTGATACGCAGTATTTT	CSVVGRESDTQYF
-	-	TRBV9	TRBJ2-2	TGTGCCAGCAGCGTAGGCGGGGAGAACACCGGGGAGCTGTTTTTT	CASSVGGENTGELFF
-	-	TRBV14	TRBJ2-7	TGTGCCAGCAGCTCAGGACAACAGCAGTACTTC	CASSSGQQQYF
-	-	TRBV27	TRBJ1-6	TGTGCCAGCAGTCCTGGACACAGCTCCTATAATTCACCCCTCCACTTT	CASSPGHSSYNSPLHF
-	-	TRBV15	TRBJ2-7	TGTGCCACCAGCAGAGGGCGGGTGGGGCCCTCCTACGAGCAGTACTTC	CATSRGRVGPSYEQYF
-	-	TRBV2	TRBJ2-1	TGTGCCAGCAGTGAAGCGCTAGGGGGACTATTCCTCAGGCAGTTCTTC	CASSEALGGLFLRQFF
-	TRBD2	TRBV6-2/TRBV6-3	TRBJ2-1	TGTGCCAGCACCCCAACCGGGACTAGCGGGACCTACAATGAGCAGTTCTTC	CASTPTGTSGTYNEQFF
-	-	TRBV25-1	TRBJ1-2	TGTGCCAGCAGTGACCCCCGGGGGTCTGCTGGCTACACCTTC	CASSDPRGSAGYTF
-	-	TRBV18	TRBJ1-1	TGTGCCAGCTCACCAAACCCCCCCGGGCTAAACACTGAAGCTTTCTTT	CASSPNPPGLNTEAFF